This is a list of T cell receptor beta chains from one sample in a study of cytomegalovirus exposure and HLA in healthy donors. Sequencing was performed with immunoSEQ multiplex PCR; in TCRdb, only in-frame clones are kept and a portion is missing. The sample includes 140,000 to 150,000 clones, around 84% of them seen just once. The sample taken for sequencing was PBMCs. All receptors come from a boy aged 2 to 10 in good health and CMV-seronegative. CDR3s leave out the opening cysteine and the closing phenylalanine or tryptophan. The D gene is left open where the match is weak.

cdr3_aa j_call d_call v_call
ASSFTPLTARYEQY TRBJ2-7 - TRBV7-9
ALERVNSNQPQH TRBJ1-5 - TRBV6-1
AWSRWGGGANEQF TRBJ2-1 TRBD2 TRBV30
ASSLGGGANEQF TRBJ2-1 TRBD2 TRBV6-4
SVAQGAMLF TRBJ2-2 - TRBV29-1
ASSGTANSPLH TRBJ1-6 TRBD1 TRBV11-2
ASKGGANTGELF TRBJ2-2 - TRBV2
ASSAIQGPSQPQH TRBJ1-5 - TRBV7-8
ASSFKGRDYGYT TRBJ1-2 - TRBV27
ASSKPPTGINQPQH TRBJ1-5 - TRBV21-1
ASSTTGEVTSPLH TRBJ1-6 TRBD1 TRBV6-1
ASSATLGQGGNTQY TRBJ2-3 TRBD1 TRBV6-1
ASSLGQGSNQPQH TRBJ1-5 - TRBV7-9
ASGLVGGETQY TRBJ2-5 - TRBV12-5
ASSESGDGVFGKLPIYGYT TRBJ1-2 - TRBV6-1
ASSLETGGYTEAF TRBJ1-1 TRBD1 TRBV6-1
ASSPGGASGNTIY TRBJ1-3 - TRBV9
ASSPRRQTDQPQH TRBJ1-5 - TRBV6-4
SVEDGIGGFPEQY TRBJ2-7 - TRBV29-1
ASTSRFFDLNEQF TRBJ2-1 - TRBV5-4
ASSGTSGRMDEQF TRBJ2-1 TRBD2 TRBV6-5
ASSFSGGKETQY TRBJ2-5 TRBD2 TRBV19
ASSSVGPLMNTEAF TRBJ1-1 - TRBV7-2
ASSRGQGTGELF TRBJ2-2 TRBD1 TRBV7-9
ASSYSIQATGNTIY TRBJ1-3 - TRBV6-5
ASSELAGVQAFSSYNEQF TRBJ2-1 TRBD2 TRBV6-1
ASSLGTGGPMGELF TRBJ2-2 TRBD2 TRBV7-9
AISPGSAGNTIY TRBJ1-3 - TRBV10-3
ASSQEAFNEQF TRBJ2-1 - TRBV14
ASSIPGQVSYEQY TRBJ2-7 TRBD1 TRBV6-6
ASSFSSRAETQY TRBJ2-5 - TRBV11-2
ASSDGLADINTGELF TRBJ2-2 TRBD2 TRBV7-8
ASSRTGSWEKLF TRBJ1-4 - TRBV27
ASSPDRGWSLSEKLF TRBJ1-4 TRBD1 TRBV18
ATSDMLASAETQY TRBJ2-5 - TRBV7-9
ASSVGAANTEAF TRBJ1-1 - TRBV9
ASSLLGQNNSPLH TRBJ1-6 TRBD1 TRBV7-2
ASSRQGPYEQY TRBJ2-7 TRBD1 TRBV5-6
ASSQLASSYNEQF TRBJ2-1 TRBD2 TRBV6-6
ASSRPGQSRDEQY TRBJ2-7 TRBD1 TRBV4-1
ASSEAFGNQETQY TRBJ2-5 - TRBV6-1
ASRDQGARNTIY TRBJ1-3 TRBD1 TRBV6-5
ASSYRRATDYEQY TRBJ2-7 - TRBV27
ASSVEFVAGGTDTQY TRBJ2-3 TRBD2 TRBV9
ASSLGGTYEQY TRBJ2-7 - TRBV7-3
ASSAGQLPQETQY TRBJ2-5 TRBD1 TRBV9